These 6 T cell receptor beta chains were all obtained from the same sample, sequenced in a study of radiation and T cells in renal cell carcinoma. The time point: blood 2 weeks post-SBRT. Treatment described: 15 Gy SBRT to primary tumor, nephrectomy 4 weeks later. Measured with immunoSEQ multiplex PCR; TCRdb has only the in-frame clones, and not every one. The table includes about 130,000 clones, approximately 85% detected once. The sample was blood, taken from a patient whose treatment included radiotherapy and nephrectomy. The source is a man in his fifties or sixties with renal cell carcinoma.

The CDR3 spells CSGWDRDPLSYGYTF. The CDR3 nucleotides are TGCAGCGGCTGGGACAGGGACCCGCTGAGTTATGGCTACACCTTC. The gene calls are TRBV29-1 and TRBJ1-2; 9 bases are shared with TRBD1. Germline V gene data show CDR1 as SQVTM and CDR2 as ANQGSEA. V gave up 7 bases and J gave up 5 bases; unmatched junction bases: 14. The CDR3 length is 15 residues.

This clone occurred a few times. The chain is built from TRBV7-3 and TRBJ2-1, with TRBD2 matching 7 bases. This CDR3 is 15 amino acids long. CDR1 and CDR2 from the germline V gene are SGHTA and FQGTGA. The V segment lost 0 bases and the J segment 3 bases; nucleotides outside the gene matches: 2. The CDR3 nucleotides are TGTGCCAGCAGCTTAACGAGGGACTACTACAATGAGCAGTTCTTC. Protein: CASSLTRDYYNEQFF.

J is TRBJ1-4 and V is TRBV2; tentatively, D is TRBD1 (5 bases). The CDR3 is made up of 13 amino acids. Per germline, CDR1 SNHLY and CDR2 FYNNEI. V was clipped by 6 bases and J by 7 bases, with 12 bases between them. The CDR3 here is CASSSGSLEKLFF. In DNA form, the CDR3 reads TGTGCCAGCAGCTCAGGGTCTCTTGAAAAACTGTTTTTT.

Only one count was recorded for this clone. V gene TRBV13 combines with J gene TRBJ1-5, with D uncertain. Trimming shortened V by 0 bases and J by 1 base, and 7 bases separated the two germline ends. Germline V CDR1 and CDR2: PRHDT, FYEKMQ (reference sequence). This CDR3 is 15 amino acids long. CDR3: CASSLGPMSNQPQHF. The CDR3 DNA reads as TGTGCCAGCAGCTTAGGGCCAATGAGCAATCAGCCCCAGCATTTT. Full variable domain (remainder filled in from reference TRBV13 and TRBJ1-5): AAGVIQSPRHLIKEKRETATLKCYPIPRHDTVYWYQQGPGQDPQFLISFYEKMQSDKGSIPDRFSAQQFSDYHSELNMSSLELGDSALYFCASSLGPMSNQPQHFGDGTRLSIL.

The chain has TRBV29-1 and TRBJ1-1; D is possibly TRBD1 (6 bases). The CDR3 is 13 residues long. In germline, CDR1 is SQVTM, CDR2 ANQGSEA. Between the trimmed V and J ends, which lost 4 bases and 0 bases, there was a span of 9 bases. The CDR3 sequence is CSVGGLMNTEAFF. In DNA, the CDR3 is TGCAGCGTTGGGGGGCTCATGAACACTGAAGCTTTCTTT.

The rearrangement joins TRBV9 to TRBJ1-3, with D possibly TRBD1 on 6 matching bases. Germline CDR1 SGDLS, CDR2 YYNGEE. Trimming removed 1 base from V and 8 bases from J, with 13 bases in between. The length of the CDR3 is 14 residues. CDR3 bases: TGTGCCAGCAGCGTACTACAGGGAGGAGACACCATATATTTT. It codes for CASSVLQGGDTIYF.